This TCR beta chain was observed in a study of Tregs in tolerant kidney transplant recipients. The wider study: An approximately three-day belatacept mixed lymphocyte reaction, sometimes plus 5-day graft donor restimulation, preceded CD4+CD25+CD127- sorting. Recipient cells were told from donor cells by antibody staining.

To note about this clone: Its antigen is not known.

Here immunoSEQ multiplex PCR was the method, and the copy in TCRdb shows in-frame clones only, minus some. Here the sample spans approximately 44,000 clones, just under 97% being singletons. J was trimmed by 3 bases and V by 3 bases; bases with no gene match: 2. CDR1 and CDR2 from the germline V gene are SGHNT and YENEEA. The CDR3 runs 13 residues. General study points: This study did not directly address biological reproducibility. Validation in larger populations is needed because few patients were studied.

This chain links TRBV11-3 with TRBJ2-7, with 7 bases fitting TRBD1. The sequencing sample was made of Tregs from blood cultured with allogeneic cells. This TCR was sampled from a human donor in good health. CDR3 sequence: CASSFGDSYEQYF. For the CDR3, the DNA is TGTGCCAGCAGCTTTGGGGACAGCTACGAGCAGTACTTC.